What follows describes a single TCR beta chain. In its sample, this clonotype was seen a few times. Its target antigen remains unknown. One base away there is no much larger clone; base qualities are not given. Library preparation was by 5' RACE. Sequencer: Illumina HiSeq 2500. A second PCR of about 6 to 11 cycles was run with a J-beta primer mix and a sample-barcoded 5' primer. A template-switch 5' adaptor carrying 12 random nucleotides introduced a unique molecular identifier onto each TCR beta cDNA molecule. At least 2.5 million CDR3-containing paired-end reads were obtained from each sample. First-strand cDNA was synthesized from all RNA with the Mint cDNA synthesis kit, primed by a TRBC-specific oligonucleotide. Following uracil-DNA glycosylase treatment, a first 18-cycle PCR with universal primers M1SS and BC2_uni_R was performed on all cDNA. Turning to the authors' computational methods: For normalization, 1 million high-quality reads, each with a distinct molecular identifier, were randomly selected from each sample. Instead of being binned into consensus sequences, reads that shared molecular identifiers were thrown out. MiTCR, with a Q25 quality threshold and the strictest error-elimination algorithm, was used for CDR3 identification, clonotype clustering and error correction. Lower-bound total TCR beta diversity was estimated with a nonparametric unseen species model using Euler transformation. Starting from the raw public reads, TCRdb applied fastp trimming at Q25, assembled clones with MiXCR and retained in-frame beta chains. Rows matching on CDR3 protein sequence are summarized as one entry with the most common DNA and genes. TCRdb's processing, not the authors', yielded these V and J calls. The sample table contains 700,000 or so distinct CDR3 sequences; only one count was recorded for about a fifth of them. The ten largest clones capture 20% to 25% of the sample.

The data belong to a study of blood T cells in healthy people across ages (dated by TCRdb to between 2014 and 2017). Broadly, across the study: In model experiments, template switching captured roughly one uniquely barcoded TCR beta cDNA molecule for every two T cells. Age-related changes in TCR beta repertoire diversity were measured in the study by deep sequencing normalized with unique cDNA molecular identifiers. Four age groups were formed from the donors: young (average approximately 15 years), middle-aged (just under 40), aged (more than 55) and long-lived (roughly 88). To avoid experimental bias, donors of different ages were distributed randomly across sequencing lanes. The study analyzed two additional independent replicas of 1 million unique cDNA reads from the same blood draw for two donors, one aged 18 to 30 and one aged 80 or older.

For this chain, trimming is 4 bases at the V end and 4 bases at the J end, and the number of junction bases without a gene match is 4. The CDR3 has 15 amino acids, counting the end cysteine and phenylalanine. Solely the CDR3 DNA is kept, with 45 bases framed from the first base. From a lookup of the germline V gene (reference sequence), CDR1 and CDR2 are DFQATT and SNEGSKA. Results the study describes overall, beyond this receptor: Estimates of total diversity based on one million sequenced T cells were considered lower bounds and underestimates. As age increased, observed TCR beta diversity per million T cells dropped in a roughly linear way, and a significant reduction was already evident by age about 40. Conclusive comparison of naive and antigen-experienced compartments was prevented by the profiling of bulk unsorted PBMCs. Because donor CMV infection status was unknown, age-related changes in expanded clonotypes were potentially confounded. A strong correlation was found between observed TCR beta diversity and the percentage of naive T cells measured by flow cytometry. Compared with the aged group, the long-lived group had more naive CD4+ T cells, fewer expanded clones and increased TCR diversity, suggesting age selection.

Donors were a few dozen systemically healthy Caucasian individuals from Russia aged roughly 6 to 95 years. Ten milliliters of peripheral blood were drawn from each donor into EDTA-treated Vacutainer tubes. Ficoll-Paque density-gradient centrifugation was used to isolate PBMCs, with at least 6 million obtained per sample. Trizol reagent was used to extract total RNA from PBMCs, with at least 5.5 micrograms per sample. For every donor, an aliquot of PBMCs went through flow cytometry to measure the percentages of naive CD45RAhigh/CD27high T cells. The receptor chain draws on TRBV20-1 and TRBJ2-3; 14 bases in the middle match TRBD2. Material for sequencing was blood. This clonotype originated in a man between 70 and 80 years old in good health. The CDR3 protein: CSATSGLAGADTQYF. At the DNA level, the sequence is TGCAGTGCTACCTCGGGACTAGCGGGAGCAGATACGCAGTATTTT.